Below are 11 T cell receptor beta chains sequenced from a single sample in a study of blood T cell repertoires in COVID-19. The method was immunoSEQ multiplex PCR; TCRdb's version includes in-frame clones alone and lacks a portion of them. The table has under 110,000 clones, 80% to 90% seen once. Sequencing used peripheral blood. The receptors originated from a woman in her thirties with acute or convalescent COVID-19.

This clone has only a few counts. The genes are TRBV19 and TRBJ2-3, with 12 bases that match TRBD1. This CDR3 has 15 residues. V gave up 5 bases and J gave up 5 bases; unmatched junction bases: 5. Looked up from germline, CDR1 is LNHDA and CDR2 is SQIVND (reference sequence). The CDR3, as DNA: TGTGCCAGTAGTCTTGGGACAGGGGGCATAGATACGCAGTATTTT. As protein: CASSLGTGGIDTQYF.

The table lists this clone with a few counts. J is TRBJ2-1 and V is TRBV11-3; 9 nucleotides match TRBD2. Germline loops: CDR1 SGHNT, CDR2 YENEEA. The CDR3 runs 16 residues. The J segment lost 8 bases and the V segment lost 1 base, leaving 9 bases of the junction unmatched. CDR3 bases: TGTGCCAGCAGCTTAGGTCTAGCGGGGTCGGTGGATGAGCAGTTCTTC. It translates to CASSLGLAGSVDEQFF. Using reference TRBV11-3 and TRBJ2-1 for the parts outside the CDR3, the full variable domain is EAGVVQSPRYKIIEKKQPVAFWCNPISGHNTLYWYLQNLGQGPELLIRYENEEAVDDSQLPKDRFSAERLKGVDSTLKIQPAELGDSAVYLCASSLGLAGSVDEQFFGPGTRLTVL.

V is TRBV6-5 and J is TRBJ2-7, with TRBD1 as a possible D gene (6 bases). Trimming removed 8 bases from V and 3 bases from J, with 20 bases in between. The length of the CDR3 is 15 residues. The V gene's germline CDR1 is MNHEY and CDR2 SVGAGI. CDR3 coding DNA: TGTGCCAGCCGAAATCGTCAGGGGCCATACTACGAGCAGTACTTC. Amino acid sequence: CASRNRQGPYYEQYF.

V is TRBV3-1 (or the pseudogene TRBV3-2) and J is TRBJ1-6; TRBD1 might be the D (6 bases). V lost 1 base, J lost 7 bases, and 17 bases lay in between. The CDR3 runs to 17 residues. Germline CDR1 is LGHDT and CDR2 is YNNKEL (reference sequence). As DNA, the CDR3 is TGTGCCAGCAGCCAAGGGGCCGGGGGGCAGGCAAATTCACCCCTCCACTTT. Translated, it gives CASSQGAGGQANSPLHF.

The chain joins TRBV6-5 to TRBJ1-3; the match to TRBD1 covers 9 bases. V lost 8 bases and J lost 0; bases outside the gene matches: 5. The CDR3 is 15 amino acids. CDR1 and CDR2 (germline): MNHEY, SVGAGI. CDR3 in amino acids: CASVRDRDSGNTIYF. CDR3 in DNA: TGTGCCAGCGTCCGGGACAGGGACTCTGGAAACACCATATATTTT.

This chain joins TRBV7-9 and TRBJ2-7; 8 nucleotides match TRBD1. V was pared by 5 bases and J by 4 bases, with 4 bases of the junction left unmatched. The CDR3 totals 13 residues. Germline V gene lookup returns CDR1 SEHNR and CDR2 FQNEAQ (reference sequence). The CDR3 DNA sequence: TGTGCCAGCAGCCCTCAGGGGGCGTACGAGCAGTACTTC. Translation: CASSPQGAYEQYF.

J is TRBJ2-3 and V is TRBV6-5; D perhaps matches TRBD2 (6 bases). V was shortened by 6 bases and J by 9 bases, with 13 bases between the two germline ends. Germline CDR1 MNHEY, CDR2 SVGAGI. This CDR3 is 12 amino acids long. CDR3 loop: CASSPGGGTQYF. DNA for the CDR3: TGTGCCAGCAGCCCCGGGGGAGGAACGCAGTATTTT.

The V gene is TRBV28, the J gene TRBJ1-3; 10 nucleotides align to TRBD1. Germline CDR1 MDHEN, CDR2 SYDVKM. CDR3 length: 15 residues. V was pared by 6 bases and J by 2 bases, with 4 bases of the junction left unmatched. CDR3 bases: TGTGCCAGCAGGACAGGGGGCGGGACTGGAAACACCATATATTTT. This translates into CASRTGGGTGNTIYF. The full variable domain, its missing parts supplied by reference TRBV28 and TRBJ1-3, is DVKVTQSSRYLVKRTGEKVFLECVQDMDHENMFWYRQDPGLGLRLIYFSYDVKMKEKGDIPEGYSVSREKKERFSLILESASTNQTSMYLCASRTGGGTGNTIYFGEGSWLTVV.

This chain joins TRBV5-4 and TRBJ1-2; 7 positions agree with TRBD1. There are 14 residues in the CDR3. CDR1 SGHNT and CDR2 YYREEE come from the germline V gene (reference sequence). V lost 2 bases and J lost 7; bases outside the gene matches: 8. In DNA, the CDR3 is TGTGCCAGCAGCTTAGAGGGGGCCTATGGTGGCTACACCTTC. Translation gives CASSLEGAYGGYTF.

The DNA of the CDR3 is TGTGCCAGCAGTGATCTCGGAGATGAGCAGTTCTTC. This translates into CASSDLGDEQFF. V is TRBV2 and J is TRBJ2-1; D is unclear. Per germline, CDR1 SNHLY and CDR2 FYNNEI. The germline V and J ends were trimmed by 3 bases and 8 bases, with 8 bases remaining between them. CDR3 length: 12 residues.

This chain joins TRBV28 and TRBJ1-2; tentative D call: TRBD1 (5 bases). Per the germline V gene, CDR1 is MDHEN and CDR2 is SYDVKM. The CDR3 totals 13 residues. Trimming pared 2 bases from V and 2 bases from J, leaving 6 bases between. The CDR3 loop is CASSLDRNYGYTF. The DNA for the CDR3 is TGTGCCAGCAGTTTAGACAGAAACTATGGCTACACCTTC.